One and the same sample provided the 23 T cell receptor beta chains below, sequenced in a study of cytomegalovirus exposure and HLA in healthy donors. The study ran its PCR with 60 Vbeta and 13 Jbeta primers. Clones were sequenced by immunoSEQ multiplex PCR, and TCRdb holds only the in-frame ones, with some missing. The data contain around 150,000 clones, roughly 70% of them seen just once; the ten biggest clones take up roughly 1.7%. Sequencing was carried out using PBMCs. The source of these receptors is a human donor in good health.

The rearrangement joins TRBV7-8 to TRBJ2-4; 10 bases agree with TRBD1. CDR3 length equals 17 residues. CDR1 is SGHVS, CDR2 FQNEAQ, per germline. J lost 9 bases, V lost 0 bases, and 11 bases had no gene match. The CDR3 sequence: CASSLARDRGDEVIQYF. CDR3 DNA: TGTGCCAGCAGCTTAGCTCGGGACAGGGGAGACGAGGTCATTCAGTACTTC.

The CDR3 region is CASSLDRGLGTQYF. For the CDR3, the DNA is TGTGCCAGCAGCTTAGATCGGGGTCTCGGGACCCAGTACTTC. The chain uses TRBV7-9 and TRBJ2-5; TRBD2 is a possible D gene (5 bases). Deletions cut 1 base from V and 7 bases from J, with 13 bases between. CDR1 and CDR2 (germline): SEHNR, FQNEAQ (reference sequence). The CDR3 totals 14 residues.

This chain joins TRBV6-5 and TRBJ2-7; D may be TRBD2 (6 bases). This CDR3 is built from 15 residues. Germline V CDR1 and CDR2: MNHEY, SVGAGI. V gave up 2 bases and J gave up 2 bases, with 13 bases separating them. Written as DNA, the CDR3 is TGTGCCAGCAGTTACGGAGGGGACGGAACCTACGAGCAGTACTTC. Amino acid sequence: CASSYGGDGTYEQYF.

This clone was seen a few times. The rearrangement uses TRBV10-3 and TRBJ2-7; perhaps TRBD2 as D (6 bases). V was clipped by 7 bases and J by 4 bases, with 17 bases between them. CDR3 length: 14 amino acids. Germline loops: CDR1 ENHRY, CDR2 SYGVKD. DNA for the CDR3: TGTGCCATCACCTTCACCAGGGAGGAGTACGAGCAGTACTTC. Protein product: CAITFTREEYEQYF.

The rearrangement links TRBV11-3 to TRBJ2-3; 13 bases are a match to TRBD2. This CDR3 spans 15 amino acids. Germline trimming cut 6 bases from V and 4 bases from J; bases unmatched to any gene: 4. CDR1 SGHNT and CDR2 YENEEA come from the germline V gene. The CDR3 sequence: CASRETSGRPDTQYF. The CDR3 bases are TGTGCCAGCAGGGAGACTAGCGGGAGGCCAGATACGCAGTATTTT.

This rearrangement joins TRBV4-1 to TRBJ2-1; D unclear. Per germline, CDR1 MGHRA and CDR2 YSYEKL. The CDR3 runs 14 residues. V was shortened by 1 base and J by 0 bases, with 4 bases between the two germline ends. The CDR3 spells CASSQGSSYNEQFF. For the CDR3, the DNA is TGCGCCAGCAGCCAAGGTAGCTCCTACAATGAGCAGTTCTTC.

DNA for the CDR3: TGTGCCAGCAAAAAACAGGGCCCGATTACTGGCTACACCTTC. This codes for CASKKQGPITGYTF. This chain joins TRBV27 and TRBJ1-2, with a tentative D call TRBD1 (6 bases). With 7 bases removed from V and 7 bases from J, the gap between germline ends came to 19 bases. Germline assignment: CDR1 MNHEY and CDR2 SMNVEV (reference sequence). The length of the CDR3 is 14 residues.

This clone was detected a few times. V usage is TRBV7-2 and J usage is TRBJ2-7, with TRBD2 as a possible D gene (5 bases). The V gene's germline CDR1 is SGHTA and CDR2 FQGNSA. The CDR3 covers 15 residues. V was shortened by 2 bases and J by 1 base, with 12 bases between the two germline ends. The CDR3 region is CASSLLASNSYEQYF. CDR3 DNA sequence: TGTGCCAGCAGCTTACTAGCCTCAAATTCCTACGAGCAGTACTTC.

The V gene is TRBV4-1, the J gene TRBJ2-7, with TRBD2 matching 7 bases. V was clipped by 1 base and J by 2 bases; unmatched bases: 5. CDR1 is MGHRA, CDR2 YSYEKL, per germline. The CDR3 runs to 15 residues. CDR3 amino acids: CASSQAGTTTYEQYF. CDR3 DNA: TGCGCCAGCAGCCAAGCCGGGACTACCACCTACGAGCAGTACTTC.

The J gene is TRBJ1-1, the V gene TRBV13; D gene ambiguous. Germline V gene data show CDR1 as PRHDT and CDR2 as FYEKMQ (reference sequence). With 0 bases removed from V and 3 bases from J, the gap between germline ends came to 8 bases. This CDR3 contains 14 residues. Written as DNA, the CDR3 is TGTGCCAGCAGCTTAGGCGGCGGGGACACTGAAGCTTTCTTT. Amino acid sequence: CASSLGGGDTEAFF. Drawing the rest from reference TRBV13 and TRBJ1-1, the complete variable domain is AAGVIQSPRHLIKEKRETATLKCYPIPRHDTVYWYQQGPGQDPQFLISFYEKMQSDKGSIPDRFSAQQFSDYHSELNMSSLELGDSALYFCASSLGGGDTEAFFGQGTRLTVV.

This sequence joins TRBV18 and TRBJ1-2; unclear D gene. Trimming removed 1 base from V and 0 bases from J, with 9 bases in between. The CDR3 is 15 amino acids. Germline-derived CDR1 and CDR2 are KGHSH and LQKENI. The CDR3 DNA follows: TGTGCCAGCTCACCACGAGTGGGAGCTAACTATGGCTACACCTTC. It is translated as CASSPRVGANYGYTF.

The V and J genes are TRBV15 and TRBJ2-7; D is possibly TRBD2 (5 bases). The CDR3 is made up of 13 amino acids. Germline assignment: CDR1 LNHNV and CDR2 YYDKDF (reference sequence). V lost 5 bases and J lost 0, with 8 bases in between. The chain's CDR3 is CATSSGNSYEQYF. CDR3 sequence (DNA): TGTGCCACCAGCTCCGGGAACTCCTACGAGCAGTACTTC.

The CDR3 region has the DNA TGTGCCAGCAGCTTAAAAGGGGGAAGGACTGAAGCTTTCTTT. It encodes CASSLKGGRTEAFF. This rearrangement joins TRBV7-3 to TRBJ1-1; D perhaps matches TRBD1 (6 bases). There are 14 residues in the CDR3. CDR1 is SGHTA and CDR2 is FQGTGA in the germline V gene. V was trimmed by 1 base and J by 5 bases, leaving 11 bases between them.

The J gene is TRBJ2-7, the V gene TRBV7-9; 7 nucleotides match TRBD2. The CDR3 covers 15 residues. The ends lost 5 bases at V and 2 bases at J; junction bases unmatched: 9. Germline CDR1 SEHNR, CDR2 FQNEAQ (reference sequence). CDR3 sequence reads: CASSRGLEGAYEQYF. The CDR3 DNA is TGTGCCAGCAGCCGAGGACTAGAAGGAGCCTACGAGCAGTACTTC.

V and J are TRBV19 and TRBJ1-5; D call uncertain. Trimming took off 3 bases at V and 0 bases at J, with 9 bases between the two ends. The CDR3 contains 15 residues. Germline V gene sequence: CDR1 LNHDA, CDR2 SQIVND (reference sequence). This chain's CDR3 is CASSMRHYSNQPQHF. In nucleotides, the CDR3 is TGTGCCAGTAGTATGAGGCACTATAGCAATCAGCCCCAGCATTTT.

The rearrangement uses TRBV4-1 and TRBJ1-5; TRBD1 is a possible D gene (5 bases). The CDR3 extends over 16 amino acids. Trimming took off 1 base at V and 2 bases at J, with 12 bases between the two ends. Germline V CDR1 and CDR2: MGHRA, YSYEKL. Written as DNA, the CDR3 is TGCGCCAGCAGCCAAGGGTGGGGGGAAGGCAATCAGCCCCAGCATTTT. Its translation: CASSQGWGEGNQPQHF.

The chain joins TRBV4-3 to TRBJ1-5; D gene ambiguous. The length of the CDR3 is 15 residues. V was pared by 0 bases and J by 2 bases, with 8 bases between. The V gene's germline CDR1 is LGHNA and CDR2 YSLEER. The CDR3 DNA sequence: TGCGCCAGCAGCCAAGATAGCGGCGGCAATCAGCCCCAGCATTTT. Translated, it gives CASSQDSGGNQPQHF.

Details on this clone: The same CDR3 also results from other DNA sequences found in this sample. V usage is TRBV29-1 and J usage is TRBJ2-7; TRBD1 agrees at 9 bases. CDR1 is SQVTM and CDR2 is ANQGSEA in the germline V gene. The trim removed 6 bases at V and 5 bases at J, leaving 5 bases unmatched. This CDR3 has 12 amino acids. The DNA for the CDR3 is TGCAGCGTACGACAGGGGGGCCACGAGCAGTACTTC. This gives the protein CSVRQGGHEQYF.

This clone occurred once. This chain links TRBV5-6 with TRBJ1-2, with 11 bases that match TRBD1. In germline, CDR1 is SGHDT, CDR2 YYEEEE. V shed 4 bases and J 4 bases; nucleotides not matched to a gene: 12. The CDR3 length is 17 residues. Here the CDR3 DNA reads TGTGCCAGCAGCCCGGGGACAGGGGGAGCGGCGATCTATGGCTACACCTTC. Protein product: CASSPGTGGAAIYGYTF. Together with reference TRBV5-6 and TRBJ1-2, the CDR3 gives the full variable domain: DAGVTQSPTHLIKTRGQQVTLRCSPKSGHDTVSWYQQALGQGPQFIFQYYEEEERQRGNFPDRFSGHQFPNYSSELNVNALLLGDSALYLCASSPGTGGAAIYGYTFGSGTRLTVV.

This clone occurred a few times. This rearrangement joins TRBV11-2 to TRBJ2-1; 10 nucleotides align to TRBD2. Germline trimming cut 1 base from V and 9 bases from J; bases unmatched to any gene: 6. Germline lookup yields CDR1 SGHAT and CDR2 FQNNGV. This CDR3 has 15 residues. The CDR3 nucleotides are TGTGCCAGCAGCTTAGGCCTAGCGGGAGAGGTTGAGCAGTTCTTC. Translated, it gives CASSLGLAGEVEQFF.

This clone was seen a single time. V usage is TRBV27 and J usage is TRBJ2-5; 8 nucleotides line up with TRBD2. The DNA matches TRBJ2-7 better at its end, which makes the J call doubtful. The CDR3 sequence is 15 residues long. Germline loops: CDR1 MNHEY, CDR2 SMNVEV (reference sequence). For the CDR3, the DNA is TGTGCCAGCAGTTTAGTGGGACTAGACCCCTACGAGCAGTACTTC. Protein sequence: CASSLVGLDPYEQYF.

The chain couples TRBV7-8 to TRBJ1-4, with D unclear. The V end lost 3 bases, the J end lost 5 bases, and 10 bases lay between the germline ends. From germline, CDR1 is SGHVS and CDR2 FQNEAQ. The length of the CDR3 is 14 residues. CDR3 sequence: CASSFKLRNEKLFF. CDR3 bases: TGTGCCAGCAGCTTCAAGCTACGGAATGAAAAACTGTTTTTT. Full variable domain (missing parts from reference TRBV7-8 and TRBJ1-4): GAGVSQSPRYKVAKRGQDVALRCDPISGHVSLFWYQQALGQGPEFLTYFQNEAQLDKSGLPSDRFFAERPEGSVSTLKIQRTQQEDSAVYLCASSFKLRNEKLFFGSGTQLSVL.

This clone was observed once. The V call is TRBV18, the J call TRBJ2-2; D is possibly TRBD2 (6 bases). V was trimmed by 2 bases and J by 1 base, leaving 14 bases between them. The CDR3 covers 17 residues. CDR1 and CDR2 (germline): KGHSH, LQKENI. In nucleotides, the CDR3 is TGTGCCAGCTCACCAATCTCCGGGAGCCAGAACACCGGGGAGCTGTTTTTT. Translated, it gives CASSPISGSQNTGELFF.